The TCR beta chain described here comes from a study of T cell responses to AZD1222 COVID-19 vaccine. Repertoires were generated with immunoSEQ multiplex PCR, while TCRdb's copy carries only in-frame clones and drops some. The table shows some 60,000 clones, with about 83% occurring only once. Study results and limitations: The donor group comprised mostly white British people and more females; the analysis possibly underestimated clonal diversity.

This clone was seen just once. Its target is not known. Trimming took off 1 base at V and 7 bases at J, with 7 bases between the two ends. There are 12 residues in the CDR3. Germline values: CDR1 LGHNT, CDR2 FRNRAP. Sequencing was performed on peripheral blood, taken 28 days after the second AZD1222 dose. This TCR came from an adult who received the AZD1222 COVID-19 vaccine. The chain links TRBV12-5 to TRBJ1-2; D is uncertain. The CDR3 DNA follows: TGTGCTAGTGGTTTGGATGCGCGTGGCTACACCTTC. Translating it yields CASGLDARGYTF.